The clone carrying this T cell receptor beta chain has just one count. The method was immunoSEQ multiplex PCR; TCRdb's version includes in-frame clones alone and lacks a portion of them. This sample carries 130,000 or so clones, 85% to 95% of them seen once, and the ten largest clones take 11% to 15%. This sample is part of a study of control samples from healthy donors and cancer patients. The germline gives CDR1 SGHTA, CDR2 FQGNSA. CDR3 length equals 15 residues. With V trimmed by 1 base and J by 5 bases, 7 bases remained unmatched. V and J are TRBV7-2 and TRBJ2-7; TRBD1 aligns across 8 bases. This receptor was taken from a man in his 60s with colorectal cancer. Sequenced: PBMCs. CDR3 sequence reads: CASSLGAGGFDEQYF. CDR3 nucleotide sequence: TGTGCCAGCAGCTTAGGAGCAGGGGGCTTCGACGAGCAGTACTTC.